This entry is about one TCR beta chain. No cognate antigen has been identified for it. The sample holds no much larger clone one base away, and base qualities are not on file. This sample is drawn from a study of blood T cell repertoires in COVID-19 (dated by TCRdb to the early 2020s). About the investigation overall: Samples from collaborators originated in the United States, Italy and Spain and spanned both the acute and convalescent phases of COVID-19. The prospective study material was composed of cDNA or gDNA derived from T cells, B-cell-depleted T cells, or PBMCs. Deeply sampled blood TCRbeta repertoires from subjects exposed to, actively infected with, or recovered from COVID-19 were included in the dataset. A freely available public database, intended as a resource for researchers studying the immune response to SARS-CoV-2, is where the repertoires were released. The samples were drawn from the first 160 participants of the ongoing ImmuneRACE study and from 950 to 1,500 subjects provided by 6 global collaborators. Nearly every sample came with metadata listing a de-identified subject ID, COVID-19 status, age in years and sex. HLA class I and class II types, where available, came from metadata supplied by the sample provider rather than from assay-based typing. General conclusions and limits of the study: Clinical and demographic metadata were provided uncurated, with the amount varying by source and participant.

The collaborating institutions used their own protocols to collect whole blood in K2EDTA tubes. For TCRbeta analysis, collaborators shipped samples as frozen whole blood, isolated PBMCs, or DNA extracted from either of those sample types. TCRbeta CDR3 regions were amplified from genomic DNA by means of the immunoSEQ Assay, a bias-controlled multiplex PCR. For the original study's pipeline: The number of nucleated cells in each sample was estimated from the amplification of reference gene primers within the assay. To quantify the absolute abundance of each unique TCRbeta CDR3 rearrangement, sequence reads were collapsed and filtered. For each sample, productive Simpson clonality was calculated by taking the square root of Simpson's diversity index across productive rearrangements. Imported from immuneACCESS, the table was reduced by TCRdb to in-frame sequences with V and J called. These copies leave out some clones; in studies compared against another copy, an unresolved V gene accounts for under half, and the cause of the remainder is not known. V and J calls and clone size follow that table, whereas D and trimming were derived from the DNA. The sample profile shows 380,000 or so clones; more than 80% of them were found once. 0.95% to 1.5% of the sample is taken by the ten largest.

The junction shows trimming of 5 bases on V and 8 bases on J, plus 24 bases between the germline ends. Inclusive of the bounding cysteine and phenylalanine, the CDR3 is 17 residues long. Only CDR3 DNA is held: 51 bases, read in frame from base 1. Looking up the germline V gene (reference sequence) yields CDR1 LNHDA and CDR2 SQIVND. Sample: peripheral blood. The chain is assembled from TRBV19 and TRBJ1-4; the D gene is perhaps TRBD1, from 5 matching bases. The sequence was collected from a man aged 35-49 years with acute or convalescent COVID-19. The CDR3 protein sequence reads: CASSRFQVGPPSEKLFF. The DNA is TGTGCCAGTAGTCGATTTCAAGTGGGGCCCCCCTCCGAAAAACTGTTTTTT.